Presented here are 5 T cell receptor beta chains from one specimen sequenced in a study of OX40 agonist ivuxolimab in advanced cancers. The method was immunoSEQ multiplex PCR; TCRdb's version includes in-frame clones alone and lacks a portion of them. The profile covers 50,000 or so clones, with 90% to 95% appearing a single time and approximately 23% taken by the ten largest. Sequenced here: CD4+ or CD8+ T cells sorted from blood, sampled in a trial of the OX40 agonist ivuxolimab. The source of these receptors is an adult with an advanced solid tumor such as melanoma, head and neck, liver or kidney cancer.

The V and J genes are TRBV5-4 and TRBJ1-1; the D is unclear. Germline V lookup: CDR1 SGHNT, CDR2 YYREEE (reference sequence). This CDR3 contains 14 residues. Trimming left V 4 bases short and J 6 bases short, with 16 bases between. In nucleotides, the CDR3 is TGTGCCAGCAGCCAAGATTCTTTCAGGTCTGAAGCTTTCTTT. This codes for CASSQDSFRSEAFF.

This clone occurred once. This chain joins TRBV4-3 and TRBJ1-5; TRBD1 aligns across 7 bases. This CDR3 region has 16 residues. The V segment lost 4 bases and the J segment 4 bases; nucleotides outside the gene matches: 10. Germline-derived CDR1 and CDR2 are LGHNA and YSLEER. CDR3 region: CASSLIYRGLNQPQHF. In nucleotides, the CDR3 is TGCGCCAGCAGCCTTATATACAGGGGACTGAATCAGCCCCAGCATTTT.

This clone came up once. The V gene is TRBV27, the J gene TRBJ1-5, with D tentatively TRBD1 (5 bases). The V gene lost 5 bases and the J gene lost 7 bases, with 15 bases spanning the gap. This CDR3 has 14 amino acids. Per germline, CDR1 MNHEY and CDR2 SMNVEV (reference sequence). The CDR3 sequence: CASSLGGGRQPQHF. CDR3 in DNA: TGTGCCAGCAGTCTAGGCGGGGGGAGGCAGCCCCAGCATTTT.

The chain recombines TRBV5-6 with TRBJ2-1, with 9 bases that match TRBD2. J gave up 8 bases and V 4 bases, and 16 bases lay outside the gene matches. CDR3 length: 17 amino acids. Germline CDR1 is SGHDT and CDR2 is YYEEEE. The CDR3 sequence is CASSVTLAGAPVDEQFF. The CDR3 coding sequence is TGTGCCAGCAGCGTTACTTTAGCGGGAGCCCCCGTGGATGAGCAGTTCTTC.

The gene calls are TRBV4-3 and TRBJ1-1, with D possibly being TRBD1 (6 bases). The CDR3 is 14 amino acids. V lost 1 base, J lost 3 bases, and 9 bases lay in between. Germline V lookup: CDR1 LGHNA, CDR2 YSLEER. The CDR3 bases are TGCGCCAGCAGCCAAGTAGAGGGGGACACTGAAGCTTTCTTT. It yields the protein CASSQVEGDTEAFF.